The present TCR beta chain was sequenced within a study of T-cell memory formation after mild COVID-19. Study-wide context: TCR clustering was largely donor specific. General study findings and limits: Most CD4+ clones that shrank were in CM and EM, while CD8+ ones turned up in EMRA.

This clonotype has more than one count but fewer than ten. Its antigen remains unidentified. In germline, CDR1 is SGHDT, CDR2 YYEEEE. Trimming removed 3 bases at V and 3 bases at J, with 19 bases between. The CDR3 extends over 16 amino acids. 5'RACE primed at constant segments yielded TCR alpha and TCR beta cDNA libraries bearing sample barcodes and UMIs. TCRdb itself ran the 5' RACE reads through MiXCR, one entry per CDR3 protein. The sample has fewer than 15,000 distinct CDR3 sequences; 20% to 25% are singletons. This TCR was sampled from a man younger than 35 who had mild COVID-19 (a few samples of this study predate the infection). Cell type and time point are not known. The source material was PBMCs or a T cell subset sorted from them (not recorded which). The chain joins TRBV5-6 to TRBJ2-7; D is ambiguous. The CDR3 reads CASSSGAGETFYEQYV. DNA of the CDR3: TGTGCCAGCAGCTCAGGTGCTGGAGAAACCTTCTACGAGCAGTACGTC.